A single sample gave rise to the 5 T cell receptor beta chains below, sequenced in a study of shared clonotypes between healthy human individuals. Selected positively for CCR7 and CD45RO-negative, naive CD8 cells excluded terminally differentiated effector memory CD45RA+ cells. Data came from immunoSEQ multiplex PCR; TCRdb stores just in-frame clones and leaves some out. The sample includes under 2,000,000 clones, about 95% of them seen just once. The sample consisted of naive CD8+ T cells sorted from blood. These TCRs come from a man aged 18 to 29 in good health.

J is TRBJ2-3 and V is TRBV29-1, with a weak D call TRBD2 (5 bases). CDR1 is SQVTM and CDR2 is ANQGSEA in the germline V gene. This CDR3 is 13 amino acids long. The germline V and J ends were trimmed by 6 bases and 3 bases, with 13 bases remaining between them. The CDR3 is CSVVTRYTDTQYF. The CDR3 DNA reads as TGCAGCGTGGTCACTAGATATACAGATACGCAGTATTTT.

The V call is TRBV19, the J call TRBJ2-7; D ambiguous. The CDR3 length is 13 residues. CDR1 is LNHDA and CDR2 is SQIVND in the germline V gene (reference sequence). The ends were cut back, 5 bases at V and 0 bases at J, with 8 bases in the middle. CDR3: CASSVSASYEQYF. The DNA for the CDR3 is TGTGCCAGTAGTGTCTCAGCCTCCTACGAGCAGTACTTC.

Note on this clone: The same CDR3 arises from other DNA sequences in this sample as well. V usage is TRBV4-1 and J usage is TRBJ2-7; 8 bases agree with TRBD2. The ends lost 3 bases at V and 0 bases at J; junction bases unmatched: 1. The V gene's germline CDR1 is MGHRA and CDR2 YSYEKL. The CDR3 runs 14 residues. The CDR3 region has the DNA TGCGCCAGCAGCCACAGCGGGAGCTCCTACGAGCAGTACTTC. It translates to CASSHSGSSYEQYF.

The V call is TRBV7-6, the J call TRBJ2-7; 8 nucleotides match TRBD1. This CDR3 has 13 residues. The V gene end was trimmed by 11 bases and the J gene end by 6 bases; junction bases not matched to a gene: 12. Germline CDR1 SGHVS, CDR2 FNYEAQ. CDR3 coding DNA: TGTGCCTGCTCCGGGCAGGGGGCTGTCGAGCAGTACTTC. Protein product: CACSGQGAVEQYF.

On this clone: The sample contains more than one DNA sequence encoding this CDR3. V usage is TRBV7-9 and J usage is TRBJ1-2; D not certain. The CDR3 covers 14 residues. The V gene lost 1 base and the J gene lost 1 base, with 7 bases spanning the gap. From germline, CDR1 is SEHNR and CDR2 FQNEAQ (reference sequence). The CDR3 is CASSLGEGNYGYTF. DNA for the CDR3: TGTGCCAGCAGCTTAGGAGAGGGTAACTATGGCTACACCTTC.